The clone carrying this T cell receptor beta chain has more than one count but fewer than ten. Its antigen is not known. The PCR employed 60 Vbeta primers together with 13 Jbeta primers. TCRdb keeps only in-frame clones here, not all; method: immunoSEQ multiplex PCR. The sample contains 100,000 to 150,000 clones, around 70% of which appear only once. The sample comes from a study of cytomegalovirus exposure and HLA in healthy donors. Trimming left V 0 bases short and J 2 bases short, with 10 bases between. This CDR3 contains 16 residues. The germline V gene has CDR1 LGHNA and CDR2 YNFKEQ. Notes on the study in general: Accurate prediction of HLA-A and HLA-B alleles (for most subjects) was reportedly achieved from TCR beta sequences.

The chain employs TRBV4-2 and TRBJ1-4; a weak D match, TRBD1 (6 bases). The sequenced material came from PBMCs. The sequence was obtained from a woman between 45 and 65 years old in good health and CMV-seropositive. The CDR3 nucleotides read TGTGCCAGCAGCCAAGAGGTCCAGGGGACTAATGAAAAACTGTTTTTT. It yields the protein CASSQEVQGTNEKLFF.